This entry describes one T cell receptor beta chain. Antigen specificity is unknown. These data belong to a study of regulatory T cells in long-lasting Graves disease. Study findings and constraints: Patients whose Graves' disease persisted exhibited lower TCR diversity than those newly diagnosed.

Germline CDR1 is SGHRS and CDR2 is YFSETQ. V lost 1 base and J 3 bases, leaving 23 bases between the germline ends. CDR3 length: 18 amino acids. Time point indicated: persistent/refractory GD, antithyroid drugs over 5 years with positive TRAb. PBMC RNA served as the TCR library source. Arm-PCR of CDR3 regions and iRepertoire HTBI primers were the basis on which TCR beta libraries were built. Methods used by the authors: Among the samples, approximately 60 TRBV and approximately 13 TRBJ segments were identified. A single record per CDR3 protein comes from TCRdb applying MiXCR to the multiplex PCR reads. Clone size and V and J calls follow TCRdb, not the original study. In the table there are 360,000 or so distinct CDR3 sequences, approximately 23% of which are singletons.

This receptor was identified in a woman between 40 and 55 years old with Graves disease. The material sequenced was peripheral blood mononuclear cells (PBMCs), taken when the disease was refractory, from a patient treated with antithyroid drugs. The chain employs TRBV5-1 and TRBJ2-7; no firm D call. The CDR3 loop reads CASSLTQTHRAPYYEQYF. Written as DNA, the CDR3 is TGCGCCAGCAGCTTGACACAGACGCACCGAGCCCCTTACTACGAGCAGTACTTC.